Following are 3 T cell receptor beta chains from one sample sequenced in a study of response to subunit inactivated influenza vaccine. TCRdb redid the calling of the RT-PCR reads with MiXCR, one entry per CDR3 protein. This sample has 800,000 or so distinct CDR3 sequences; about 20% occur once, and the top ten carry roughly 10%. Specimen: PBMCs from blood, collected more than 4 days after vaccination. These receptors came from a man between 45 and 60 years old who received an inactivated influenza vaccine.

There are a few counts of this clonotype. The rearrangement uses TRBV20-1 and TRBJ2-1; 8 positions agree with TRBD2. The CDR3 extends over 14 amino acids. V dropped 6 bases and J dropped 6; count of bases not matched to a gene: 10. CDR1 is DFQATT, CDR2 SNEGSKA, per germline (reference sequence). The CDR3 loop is CSAGRGRLINEQFF. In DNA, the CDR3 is TGCAGTGCCGGGAGGGGGAGGCTGATCAATGAGCAGTTCTTC.

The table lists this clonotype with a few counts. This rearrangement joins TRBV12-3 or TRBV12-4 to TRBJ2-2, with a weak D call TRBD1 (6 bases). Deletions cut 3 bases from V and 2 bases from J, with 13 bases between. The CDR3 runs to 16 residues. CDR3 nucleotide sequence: TGTGCCAGCAGTTTCTCGTGGGACACAAACACCGGGGAGCTGTTTTTT. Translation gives CASSFSWDTNTGELFF.

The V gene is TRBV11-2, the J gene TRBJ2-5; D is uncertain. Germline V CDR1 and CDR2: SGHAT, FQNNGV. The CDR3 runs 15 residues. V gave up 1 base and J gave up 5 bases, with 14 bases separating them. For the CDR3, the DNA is TGTGCCAGCAGCTTAGTGGTCCCTCCAGTGGAGACCCAGTACTTC. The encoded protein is CASSLVVPPVETQYF.